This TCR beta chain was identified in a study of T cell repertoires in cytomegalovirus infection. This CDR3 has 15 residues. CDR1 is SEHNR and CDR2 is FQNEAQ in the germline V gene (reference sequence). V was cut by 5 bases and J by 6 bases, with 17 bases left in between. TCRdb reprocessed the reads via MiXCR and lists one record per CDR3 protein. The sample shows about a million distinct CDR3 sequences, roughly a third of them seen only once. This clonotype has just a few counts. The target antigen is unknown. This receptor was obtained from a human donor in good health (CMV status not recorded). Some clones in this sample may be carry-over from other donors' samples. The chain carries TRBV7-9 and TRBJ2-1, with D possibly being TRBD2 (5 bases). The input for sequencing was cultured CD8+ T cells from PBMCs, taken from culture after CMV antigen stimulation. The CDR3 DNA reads TGTGCCAGCAGCCCCCGGCCCCGGGAATTCAATGAGCAGTTCTTC. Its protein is CASSPRPREFNEQFF.